One sample yielded the 28 T cell receptor beta chains listed below, sequenced in a study of T cell repertoires in cytomegalovirus infection. Their antigens are not known. From the reads, TCRdb called clonotypes with MiXCR, one entry per CDR3 protein. Of some 800,000 distinct CDR3 sequences listed, about 31% are singletons. Sequenced material: cultured CD8+ T cells from PBMCs, taken from culture after CMV antigen stimulation. The receptors originated from a human donor in good health (CMV status not recorded). Some clones in this sample may be carry-over from other donors' samples.

The rearrangement links TRBV29-1 to TRBJ2-1; D is possibly TRBD2 (5 bases). Trimming left V 2 bases short and J 5 bases short, with 10 bases between. CDR3 length: 13 residues. Germline-derived CDR1 and CDR2 are SQVTM and ANQGSEA. The CDR3 spells CSVELRDNNEQFF. CDR3 nucleotides: TGCAGCGTTGAATTACGGGATAACAATGAGCAGTTCTTC.

This clonotype has only a few counts. This chain uses TRBV6-5 with TRBJ1-1, with unresolved D. This CDR3 comprises 13 residues. Germline V CDR1 and CDR2: MNHEY, SVGAGI. Trimming took off 8 bases at V and 1 base at J, with 11 bases between the two ends. The CDR3 DNA reads as TGTGCCAGCTTACGATTACAGAACACTGAAGCTTTCTTT. Encoded protein: CASLRLQNTEAFF.

There are many counts of this clonotype. DNA of the CDR3: TGTGCCAGTATGCACTACAATGAGCAGTTCTTC. Translated, it gives CASMHYNEQFF. This chain connects TRBV19 to TRBJ2-1; the D is unclear. CDR1 is LNHDA and CDR2 is SQIVND in the germline V gene (reference sequence). The V end was cut by 7 bases, the J end by 3 bases, with 4 bases between. The CDR3 has 11 amino acids.

This clonotype was recorded at least ten times. The chain joins TRBV7-4 to TRBJ2-3, with 13 bases that match TRBD2. The V segment lost 5 bases and the J segment 6 bases; nucleotides outside the gene matches: 26. Germline V gene sequence: CDR1 SGHVT, CDR2 SQSDAQ. This CDR3 comprises 22 residues. This CDR3 reads CASSPGTSGTPSGGGPGDTQYF. CDR3 sequence (DNA): TGTGCCAGCAGCCCAGGGACTAGCGGGACCCCAAGTGGAGGAGGACCCGGTGATACGCAGTATTTT. Variable domain in full (rest from reference TRBV7-4 and TRBJ2-3): GAGVSQSPRYKVAKRGRDVALRCDSISGHVTLYWYRQTLGQGSEVLTYSQSDAQRDKSGRPSGRFSAERPERSVSTLKIQRTEQGDSAVYLCASSPGTSGTPSGGGPGDTQYFGPGTRLTVL.

The chain couples TRBV15 to TRBJ2-5, with 10 bases aligning to TRBD1. CDR1 LNHNV and CDR2 YYDKDF come from the germline V gene (reference sequence). CDR3 length: 15 residues. V shed 7 bases and J 1 base; nucleotides not matched to a gene: 6. CDR3 in amino acids: CATTWDRGIQETQYF. CDR3 DNA sequence: TGTGCCACCACCTGGGACAGGGGCATCCAAGAGACCCAGTACTTC.

This clonotype was detected only once. The J gene is TRBJ2-6, the V gene TRBV2; 7 bases map to TRBD2. Per germline, CDR1 SNHLY and CDR2 FYNNEI. This CDR3 is 15 amino acids long. V trimming: 3 bases; J trimming: 4 bases; junction bases outside the gene matches: 3. CDR3 DNA sequence: TGTGCCAGCAGTGAGGACGGGAGGGGGGCCAACGTCCTGACTTTC. This gives the protein CASSEDGRGANVLTF.

Only one count was recorded for this clonotype. The V gene is TRBV6-1, the J gene TRBJ2-7, with D perhaps TRBD1 (6 bases). The length of the CDR3 is 15 residues. Germline CDR1 and CDR2: MNHNS and SASEGT. V dropped 5 bases and J dropped 2 bases, with 16 bases sitting between them. CDR3 residues: CASSSPGASAYEQYV. Written as DNA, the CDR3 is TGTGCCAGCAGTTCCCCAGGGGCCAGCGCCTACGAGCAGTACGTC.

The CDR3 DNA follows: TGCAGTGCTAGAGTATGGGACAGGGAACAAGAGACCCAGTACTTC. Its protein is CSARVWDREQETQYF. V usage is TRBV20-1 and J usage is TRBJ2-5, with 9 positions matching TRBD1. The CDR3 runs 15 residues. J lost 2 bases, V lost 1 base, and 5 bases had no gene match. CDR1 is DFQATT, CDR2 SNEGSKA, per germline (reference sequence).

There are many counts of this clonotype. The chain employs TRBV7-3 and TRBJ2-1, with a tentative D call TRBD2 (7 bases). The germline V and J ends were trimmed by 5 bases and 3 bases, with 14 bases remaining between them. Germline CDR1 and CDR2: SGHTA and FQGTGA. This CDR3 has 15 residues. CDR3 region: CASSRIGGGYNEQFF. In DNA form, the CDR3 reads TGTGCCAGCAGCCGAATAGGGGGGGGCTACAATGAGCAGTTCTTC.

The table lists this clonotype with a few counts. J is TRBJ2-7 and V is TRBV7-9; D gene unclear. CDR1 is SEHNR and CDR2 is FQNEAQ in the germline V gene (reference sequence). With 4 bases removed from V and 3 bases from J, the gap between germline ends came to 10 bases. CDR3 length: 13 amino acids. CDR3 coding DNA: TGTGCCAGCAGCTCACGGTATTTCTACGAGCAGTACTTC. This translates into CASSSRYFYEQYF.

This clonotype was counted between two and nine times. This chain uses TRBV6-2 or TRBV6-3 with TRBJ2-5, with 12 bases lining up with TRBD2. The germline CDR1 and CDR2 sequences are MNHEY and SVGEGT. With V trimmed by 4 bases and J by 0 bases, 9 bases remained unmatched. This CDR3 region has 18 residues. The CDR3 reads CASSSLRTSGAYQETQYF. CDR3 bases: TGTGCCAGCAGTTCCCTAAGGACTAGCGGGGCGTACCAAGAGACCCAGTACTTC.

This CDR3 reads CASSSPGTGALNYGYTF. CDR3 in DNA: TGTGCCAGCAGCTCACCCGGGACAGGGGCCCTTAACTATGGCTACACCTTC. The chain combines TRBV7-2 with TRBJ1-2; 10 bases match TRBD1. With 4 bases clipped from V and 1 base from J, the junction kept 9 bases outside the gene matches. Germline CDR1 SGHTA, CDR2 FQGNSA. This CDR3 spans 17 amino acids.

In its sample, this clonotype was seen many times. DNA for the CDR3: TGTGCCAGCAGCTCCCCGGGTTGGACAGATACGCAGTATTTT. This translates into CASSSPGWTDTQYF. The chain recombines TRBV7-8 with TRBJ2-3, with D unclear. V was pared by 4 bases and J by 3 bases, with 11 bases between. CDR1 is SGHVS and CDR2 is FQNEAQ in the germline V gene. The CDR3 extends over 14 amino acids.

The sample holds a few counts of this clonotype. The genes are TRBV13 and TRBJ1-2; D call uncertain. The V end was cut by 6 bases, the J end by 8 bases, with 10 bases between. The CDR3 contains 11 residues. Germline V gene data show CDR1 as PRHDT and CDR2 as FYEKMQ (reference sequence). CDR3 residues: CASSEFDGYTF. The CDR3 DNA sequence: TGTGCCAGCAGTGAATTTGACGGCTACACCTTC.

This chain connects TRBV4-2 to TRBJ2-3, with D unresolved. Trimming left V 0 bases short and J 4 bases short, with 14 bases between. Germline values: CDR1 LGHNA, CDR2 YNFKEQ. The CDR3 runs to 16 residues. The DNA for the CDR3 is TGTGCCAGCAGCCAAGATCTCGCCCGATCCTCAGATACGCAGTATTTT. Translating it yields CASSQDLARSSDTQYF.

The rearrangement links TRBV28 to TRBJ1-4; a possible D gene is TRBD1 (5 bases). V lost 5 bases to trimming and J lost 0 bases, with 16 bases between them. Germline lookup yields CDR1 MDHEN and CDR2 SYDVKM. The CDR3 is made up of 17 amino acids. Written as DNA, the CDR3 is TGTGCCAGCAGTCCCTACCTGGGACCTTCAACTAATGAAAAACTGTTTTTT. This encodes CASSPYLGPSTNEKLFF.

Turning to this clonotype: The junction shows a germline mismatch at one end, possibly a read error. The J gene is TRBJ1-2, the V gene TRBV27, with 9 bases matching TRBD1. The CDR3 sequence is 16 residues long. Germline assignment: CDR1 MNHEY and CDR2 SMNVEV (reference sequence). The CDR3: CAGSLAGTGFNYGYTF. The CDR3 coding sequence is TGTGCCGGCAGTTTGGCGGGGACAGGGTTTAACTATGGCTACACCTTC.

Only a few counts were recorded for this clonotype. The chain recombines TRBV12-3 or TRBV12-4 with TRBJ1-1; 7 nucleotides agree with TRBD1. This CDR3 has 13 residues. Losses at the gene ends were 5 bases for V and 12 bases for J; bases not matched to a gene: 12. CDR3 residues: CASSPDRRTRTFF. The CDR3 region has the DNA TGTGCCAGCAGTCCGGACAGGCGCACACGGACTTTCTTT.

Here the CDR3 DNA reads TGTGCCAGCAGTGAATTTAACTGGGATGGGGATGAGCAGTTCTTC. It encodes CASSEFNWDGDEQFF. The V and J genes are TRBV25-1 and TRBJ2-1; D not certain. Per germline, CDR1 MGHDK and CDR2 SYGVNS. V lost 1 base to trimming and J lost 8 bases, with 15 bases between them. CDR3 length equals 15 residues.

In this sample, this clonotype turned up many times. The chain links TRBV7-2 to TRBJ1-5; D not resolved. Per the germline V gene, CDR1 is SGHTA and CDR2 is FQGNSA. This CDR3 contains 15 residues. Trimming shortened V by 3 bases and J by 2 bases, and 11 bases separated the two germline ends. Written as DNA, the CDR3 is TGTGCCAGCAGCTTCCTTCTCGGGGGCAATCAGCCCCAGCATTTT. Protein: CASSFLLGGNQPQHF. Combining the CDR3 with reference TRBV7-2 and TRBJ1-5 gives the whole variable domain GAGVSQSPSNKVTEKGKDVELRCDPISGHTALYWYRQSLGQGLEFLIYFQGNSAPDKSGLPSDRFSAERTGGSVSTLTIQRTQQEDSAVYLCASSFLLGGNQPQHFGDGTRLSIL.

The chain has TRBV28 and TRBJ1-1; no reliable D call. The V end was cut by 8 bases, the J end by 5 bases, with 9 bases between. The germline CDR1 and CDR2 sequences are MDHEN and SYDVKM. The CDR3 length is 11 residues. This chain's CDR3 is CASVEATEAFF. The DNA for the CDR3 is TGTGCCAGCGTTGAGGCTACTGAAGCTTTCTTT.

In this sample, this clonotype turned up a few times. The chain carries TRBV11-2 and TRBJ1-1; D call uncertain. The CDR3 is 14 amino acids. The V end was cut by 5 bases, the J end by 3 bases, with 13 bases between. Germline V gives CDR1 SGHAT, CDR2 FQNNGV. Here the CDR3 DNA reads TGTGCCAGCAGCCCCGCGTTCTTGGACACTGAAGCTTTCTTT. It specifies CASSPAFLDTEAFF.

This clonotype came up a few times. The DNA of the CDR3 is TGTGCCAGCAGTAAGGACAGAAACTACTACGAGCAGTACGTC. As protein: CASSKDRNYYEQYV. The chain couples TRBV6-6 to TRBJ2-7; D possibly corresponds to TRBD1 (6 bases). V lost 5 bases and J lost 3, with 14 bases in between. The germline V gene encodes CDR1 MNHNY and CDR2 SVGAGI (reference sequence). This CDR3 has 14 amino acids.

There are a few counts of this clonotype. This chain links TRBV7-9 with TRBJ1-2; 7 nucleotides agree with TRBD1. Germline V gives CDR1 SEHNR, CDR2 FQNEAQ (reference sequence). The CDR3 is made up of 14 amino acids. The V segment lost 7 bases and the J segment 9 bases; nucleotides outside the gene matches: 14. This CDR3 reads CASTGPRQGLRYTF. In nucleotides, the CDR3 is TGTGCCAGCACCGGCCCCCGACAGGGCCTACGCTACACCTTC.

This chain links TRBV20-1 with TRBJ2-3, with TRBD1 matching over 7 bases. The CDR3 runs to 17 residues. V dropped 1 base and J dropped 1; count of bases not matched to a gene: 11. From germline, CDR1 is DFQATT and CDR2 SNEGSKA (reference sequence). CDR3 in DNA: TGCAGTGCTAGAGGATTCGAGGGGGCCCGAGGCACAGATACGCAGTATTTT. Its protein product is CSARGFEGARGTDTQYF.

V is TRBV12-3 or TRBV12-4 and J is TRBJ1-2; 7 bases align to TRBD1. The trim removed 1 base at V and 3 bases at J, leaving 8 bases unmatched. CDR3 length equals 16 residues. For the CDR3, the DNA is TGTGCCAGCAGTTTAGGAGCACAGGGGCTTGACTATGGCTACACCTTC. Protein: CASSLGAQGLDYGYTF.

The J gene is TRBJ1-5, the V gene TRBV4-2; 9 nucleotides line up with TRBD1. Germline V CDR1 and CDR2: LGHNA, YNFKEQ. The CDR3 has 16 residues. The trim removed 4 bases at V and 5 bases at J, leaving 9 bases unmatched. In DNA, the CDR3 is TGTGCCAGCAGCCCAAGCGGGACAGGGTGGGATCAGCCCCAGCATTTT. Amino acid sequence: CASSPSGTGWDQPQHF.

This clonotype was observed at least ten times. The CDR3 sequence: CASSSGTGISPLHF. CDR3 nucleotides: TGTGCCAGCAGCTCCGGGACAGGGATTTCACCCCTCCACTTT. J is TRBJ1-6 and V is TRBV7-8, with 9 bases that match TRBD1. Trimming removed 4 bases from V and 9 bases from J; junction bases left unmatched: 4. The CDR3 runs to 14 residues. Germline V lookup: CDR1 SGHVS, CDR2 FQNEAQ.